This entry concerns a single T cell receptor (beta chain). Its matching antigen is unknown. The germline gives CDR1 SGHTA, CDR2 FQGNSA. J lost 8 bases, V lost 8 bases, and 8 bases had no gene match. This CDR3 spans 14 amino acids. The data originate from a study of B cell selection in AIRE deficiency. Study-level findings and limits: Shared Treg sequences were biased toward short CDR3s with few non-templated nucleotide insertions. Patient Tconv cells held about 31% of Treg sequences shared by healthy donors.

Regulatory T cells were sorted as CD4+CD25hiCD127low/negative cells. Repertoires were generated with immunoSEQ multiplex PCR, while TCRdb's copy carries only in-frame clones and drops some. The repertoire consists of about 26,000 clones, with about 90% occurring once and the leading ten covering approximately 1%. This clonotype was sampled from a human donor in good health. Sample: CD4+CD25+ Tregs sorted from PBMCs. This chain connects TRBV7-2 to TRBJ2-4, with 11 bases identical to TRBD1. Written as DNA, the CDR3 is TGTGCCAGCGGACAGGGGGCTGAGGTAGACATTCAGTACTTC. Translation gives CASGQGAEVDIQYF.